This entry features one T cell receptor (beta chain) sequence. The antigen remains unidentified. The entry originates in a study of PD-1 blockade in classical Hodgkin lymphoma. Notes on the study in general: A significant rise in TCR diversity by C4D1 was seen for CD4+ but not CD8+ cells.

TCRdb's table, derived via immunoSEQ multiplex PCR, lists solely in-frame clones and lacks some. The profile covers tens of thousands of clones, with more than 60% appearing a single time and about 9.1% taken by the ten largest. Trimming removed 0 bases at V and 6 bases at J, with 4 bases between. From germline, CDR1 is SGHDT and CDR2 YYEEEE. This CDR3 spans 11 amino acids. Specified time point: cycle 4 day 1 (C4D1), after five to seven weeks of nivolumab. Each patient relapsed following autologous stem cell transplantation, and prior brentuximab vedotin exposure differed. The V and J genes are TRBV5-6 and TRBJ2-7; no definite D call. This receptor was taken from a human donor with classical Hodgkin lymphoma. The sample consisted of peripheral blood mononuclear cells (PBMCs), taken before the fourth cycle of nivolumab. The CDR3 DNA reads as TGTGCCAGCAGCTTGGGGGGCGAGCAGTACTTC. Protein: CASSLGGEQYF.